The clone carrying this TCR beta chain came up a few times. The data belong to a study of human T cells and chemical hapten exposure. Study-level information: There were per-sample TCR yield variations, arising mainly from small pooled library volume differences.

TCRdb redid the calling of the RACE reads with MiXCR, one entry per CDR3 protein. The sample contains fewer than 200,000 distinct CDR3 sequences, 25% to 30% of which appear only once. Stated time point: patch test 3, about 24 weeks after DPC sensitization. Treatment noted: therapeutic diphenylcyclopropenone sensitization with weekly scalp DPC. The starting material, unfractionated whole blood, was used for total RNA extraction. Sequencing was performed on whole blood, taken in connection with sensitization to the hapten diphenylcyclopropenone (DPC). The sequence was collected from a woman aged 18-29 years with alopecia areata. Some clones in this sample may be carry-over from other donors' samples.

This chain's CDR3 is CSAWTGQANYGYTF. Written as DNA, the CDR3 is TGCAGTGCCTGGACAGGACAAGCTAACTATGGCTACACCTTC. This chain uses TRBV20-1 with TRBJ1-2; 7 bases map to TRBD1. CDR1 and CDR2 from the germline V gene are DFQATT and SNEGSKA (reference sequence). The CDR3 runs 14 residues. V trimming: 6 bases; J trimming: 0 bases; junction bases outside the gene matches: 7.